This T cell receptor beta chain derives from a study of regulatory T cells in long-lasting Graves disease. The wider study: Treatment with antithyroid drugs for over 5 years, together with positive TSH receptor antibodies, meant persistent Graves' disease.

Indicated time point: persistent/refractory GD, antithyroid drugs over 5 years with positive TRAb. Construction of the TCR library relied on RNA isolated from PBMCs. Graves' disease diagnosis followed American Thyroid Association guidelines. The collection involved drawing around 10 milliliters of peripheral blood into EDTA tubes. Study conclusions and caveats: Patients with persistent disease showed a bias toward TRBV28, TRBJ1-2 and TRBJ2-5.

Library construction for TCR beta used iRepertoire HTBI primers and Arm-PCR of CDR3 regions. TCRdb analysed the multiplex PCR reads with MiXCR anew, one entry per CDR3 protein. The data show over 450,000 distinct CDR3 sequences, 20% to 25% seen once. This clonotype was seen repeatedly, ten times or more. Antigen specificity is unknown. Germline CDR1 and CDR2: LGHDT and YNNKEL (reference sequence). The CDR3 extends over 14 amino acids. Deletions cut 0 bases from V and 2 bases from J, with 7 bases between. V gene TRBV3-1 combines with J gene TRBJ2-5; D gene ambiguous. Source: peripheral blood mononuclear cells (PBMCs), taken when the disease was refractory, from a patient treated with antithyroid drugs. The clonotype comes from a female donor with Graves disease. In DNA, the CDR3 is TGTGCCAGCAGCCAAGATTCCATTCAAGAGACCCAGTACTTC. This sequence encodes CASSQDSIQETQYF.